The 22 T cell receptor beta chains listed next were all sequenced from one sample in a study of blood T cell repertoires in COVID-19. This table comes from immunoSEQ multiplex PCR, and its TCRdb copy is limited to in-frame clones, with some not included. This table holds 180,000 or so clones, roughly nine tenths found once. The sequencing input was peripheral blood. Receptors were obtained from a man between 18 and 29 years old with acute or convalescent COVID-19.

This clone appeared a single time. The CDR3 loop is CASSLGSGEQYV. The CDR3 DNA is TGTGCCAGCAGTTTAGGGTCGGGCGAGCAGTACGTC. The rearrangement uses TRBV12-3 or TRBV12-4 and TRBJ2-7; D gene ambiguous. The V and J ends lost 1 base and 6 bases respectively, with 7 bases between them. The CDR3 extends over 12 amino acids.

The J gene is TRBJ2-1, the V gene TRBV12-3 or TRBV12-4; D might be TRBD1 (5 bases). The CDR3 has 12 residues. The V and J ends lost 6 bases and 10 bases respectively, with 13 bases between them. CDR3 in amino acids: CASSVRVGEQFF. CDR3 in DNA: TGTGCCAGCAGCGTCAGGGTAGGAGAGCAGTTCTTC.

This clone was seen once. J is TRBJ1-4 and V is TRBV20-1, with TRBD1 matching 7 bases. After removal of 3 bases from V and 7 bases from J, the junction contained 5 bases not matched to a gene. CDR3 size: 13 residues. CDR1 is DFQATT, CDR2 SNEGSKA, per germline (reference sequence). For the CDR3, the DNA is TGCAGTGCTAGTTACAGGGGTAGTGAAAAACTGTTTTTT. Its protein product is CSASYRGSEKLFF.

This clone appeared a single time. The chain employs TRBV6-5 and TRBJ1-1, with D possibly matching TRBD1 (5 bases). V shed 4 bases and J shed 1 base, with 10 bases lying between them. Germline V gene sequence: CDR1 MNHEY, CDR2 SVGAGI. This CDR3 is 14 amino acids long. The CDR3 sequence: CASSFTQGNTEAFF. The CDR3 DNA follows: TGTGCCAGCAGTTTTACCCAGGGGAACACTGAAGCTTTCTTT.

V is TRBV10-3 and J is TRBJ2-5; TRBD1 matches at 11 bases. The CDR3 is 15 residues long. V lost 9 bases and J lost 1; bases outside the gene matches: 7. Per the germline V gene, CDR1 is ENHRY and CDR2 is SYGVKD. Here the CDR3 reads CAIGTGGMGQETQYF. CDR3 coding DNA: TGTGCCATAGGGACAGGGGGTATGGGCCAAGAGACCCAGTACTTC.

The chain joins TRBV11-2 to TRBJ2-1, with TRBD2 identical over 11 bases. The V and J ends lost 2 bases and 6 bases, in that order; junction bases with no gene match: 9. The CDR3 is made up of 17 amino acids. The germline V gene encodes CDR1 SGHAT and CDR2 FQNNGV. CDR3 sequence: CASSLTQLAGVSNEQFF. The CDR3 DNA reads TGTGCCAGCAGCTTAACACAACTAGCGGGGGTTTCCAATGAGCAGTTCTTC.

The chain combines TRBV10-3 with TRBJ1-3; D not resolved. CDR3 length: 14 residues. Germline CDR1 ENHRY, CDR2 SYGVKD. V lost 6 bases and J lost 0, with 9 bases in between. CDR3: CAISGRDSGNTIYF. In DNA form, the CDR3 reads TGTGCCATCAGCGGACGGGACTCTGGAAACACCATATATTTT.

The chain links TRBV9 to TRBJ2-3, with 8 positions matching TRBD2. The CDR3 contains 18 residues. Trimming cost V 4 bases and J 1 base; bases outside gene matches: 14. The V gene's germline CDR1 is SGDLS and CDR2 YYNGEE. The CDR3 region has the DNA TGTGCCAGCAGCCCGGCCCCTGTTCGAGCGGGGGGCACAGATACGCAGTATTTT. This translates into CASSPAPVRAGGTDTQYF. The entire variable domain, with the rest obtained from reference TRBV9 and TRBJ2-3, is as follows: DSGVTQTPKHLITATGQRVTLRCSPRSGDLSVYWYQQSLDQGLQFLIQYYNGEERAKGNILERFSAQQFPDLHSELNLSSLELGDSALYFCASSPAPVRAGGTDTQYFGPGTRLTVL.

This chain uses TRBV3-1 (or the pseudogene TRBV3-2) with TRBJ2-1, with 12 bases lining up with TRBD2. Germline trimming cut 4 bases from V and 7 bases from J; bases unmatched to any gene: 2. Germline CDR1 is LGHDT and CDR2 is YNNKEL (reference sequence). The CDR3 contains 14 residues. For the CDR3, the DNA is TGTGCCAGCAGCCCGCTAGCGGGGGGGAATGAGCAGTTCTTC. It specifies CASSPLAGGNEQFF.

The CDR3 DNA reads TGTGCCAGCAGCCCCGGGACTAGCGTCGAGCAGTACTTC. This translates into CASSPGTSVEQYF. J is TRBJ2-7 and V is TRBV11-2; 10 bases align to TRBD2. Germline V gene lookup returns CDR1 SGHAT and CDR2 FQNNGV. The J segment lost 6 bases and the V segment lost 5 bases, leaving 4 bases of the junction unmatched. The CDR3 loop spans 13 amino acids.

This chain uses TRBV7-9 with TRBJ1-2, with a possible D match to TRBD1 (5 bases). Trimming stripped 7 bases from V and 3 bases from J, with 18 bases between. The CDR3 totals 15 residues. Germline lookup yields CDR1 SEHNR and CDR2 FQNEAQ (reference sequence). Here the CDR3 DNA reads TGTGCCAGCACCGGACCGTGGGGGGTTGACTATGGCTACACCTTC. Its translation is CASTGPWGVDYGYTF.

The J gene is TRBJ2-2, the V gene TRBV29-1; D ambiguous. With 6 bases removed from V and 5 bases from J, the gap between germline ends came to 10 bases. CDR3 length equals 12 residues. Germline CDR1 and CDR2: SQVTM and ANQGSEA. The CDR3 loop is CSVALATGELFF. The CDR3 region has the DNA TGCAGCGTGGCCCTGGCTACCGGGGAGCTGTTTTTT.

The rearrangement joins TRBV4-1 to TRBJ1-5; D uncertain. Germline V gene lookup returns CDR1 MGHRA and CDR2 YSYEKL. Trimming took off 1 base at V and 4 bases at J, with 14 bases between the two ends. There are 16 residues in the CDR3. The CDR3 sequence is CASSQVNKGGNQPQHF. The CDR3 nucleotides are TGCGCCAGCAGCCAAGTCAACAAGGGAGGAAATCAGCCCCAGCATTTT.

The chain employs TRBV21-1 and TRBJ1-4; TRBD1 is the table's D call and was not checked against the DNA. TRBV21-1 is marked as a pseudogene. This CDR3 is built from 17 residues. DNA of the CDR3: TGTGCCAGCAGCAAAGCCTACAGGGGGCGGTTTGGTGAAAAACTGTTTTTT. Translated, it gives CASSKAYRGRFGEKLFF.

The genes are TRBV5-5 and TRBJ1-2; no reliable D call. The CDR3 extends over 17 amino acids. V was shortened by 0 bases and J by 5 bases, with 20 bases between the two germline ends. Germline-derived CDR1 and CDR2 are SGHKS and YYEKEE (reference sequence). DNA of the CDR3: TGTGCCAGCAGCTTGGAGCCCACCGAGGAACGGGTTTATGGCTACACCTTC. It is translated as CASSLEPTEERVYGYTF.

This clone has only one observation. The V gene is TRBV3-1 (or the pseudogene TRBV3-2), the J gene TRBJ2-1, with D tentatively TRBD1 (6 bases). CDR1 and CDR2 from the germline V gene are LGHDT and YNNKEL (reference sequence). The V end lost 0 bases, the J end lost 0 bases, and 12 bases lay between the germline ends. This CDR3 is built from 17 residues. The CDR3 region is CASSQEGDISSYNEQFF. The CDR3 nucleotides are TGTGCCAGCAGCCAAGAGGGGGACATCTCCTCCTACAATGAGCAGTTCTTC.

J is TRBJ2-2 and V is TRBV6-5; 11 bases line up with TRBD2. Unmatched junction bases numbered 6, after V lost 7 bases and J lost 5 bases. CDR1 MNHEY and CDR2 SVGAGI come from the germline V gene. The CDR3 has 15 residues. Here the CDR3 DNA reads TGTGCCAGCACCTTTAGCGGGGGGGCTACCGGGGAGCTGTTTTTT. As protein: CASTFSGGATGELFF.

This clone was recorded once. CDR3 region: CASTNRVAGELFF. In DNA, the CDR3 is TGTGCCAGCACCAACAGGGTCGCCGGGGAGCTGTTTTTT. J is TRBJ2-2 and V is TRBV11-3, with D possibly TRBD1 on 6 matching bases. The germline CDR1 and CDR2 sequences are SGHNT and YENEEA. Trimming left V 7 bases short and J 6 bases short, with 12 bases between. There are 13 residues in the CDR3. The full variable domain, in which reference TRBV11-3 and TRBJ2-2 provide the parts outside the CDR3, is EAGVVQSPRYKIIEKKQPVAFWCNPISGHNTLYWYLQNLGQGPELLIRYENEEAVDDSQLPKDRFSAERLKGVDSTLKIQPAELGDSAVYLCASTNRVAGELFFGEGSRLTVL.

The gene calls are TRBV7-3 and TRBJ2-3; 8 bases map to TRBD2. V gave up 6 bases and J gave up 5 bases; unmatched junction bases: 7. The CDR3 loop spans 14 amino acids. The germline V gene encodes CDR1 SGHTA and CDR2 FQGTGA. CDR3 sequence reads: CASSSGLAGDTQYF. The CDR3 nucleotides are TGTGCCAGCAGTTCCGGACTAGCAGGAGATACGCAGTATTTT.

A few counts support this clone. The rearrangement uses TRBV30 and TRBJ2-7; D is possibly TRBD2 (6 bases). Trimming took 0 bases from V and 5 from J, leaving 14 bases between them. CDR1 and CDR2 (germline): GTSNPN, SVGIG (reference sequence). The CDR3 is made up of 14 amino acids. CDR3 region: CAWSVRGVPHEQYF. CDR3 bases: TGTGCCTGGAGTGTACGCGGGGTGCCCCACGAGCAGTACTTC.

This clone was seen just once. This rearrangement joins TRBV4-2 to TRBJ2-5, with 13 bases fitting TRBD2. V shed 1 base, J shed 2 bases, and the junction held 7 bases outside the gene matches. CDR1 and CDR2 from the germline V gene are LGHNA and YNFKEQ. This CDR3 region has 18 residues. The CDR3 loop is CASSQGTSGGRGQETQYF. CDR3 nucleotide sequence: TGTGCCAGCAGCCAAGGGACTAGCGGGGGTAGGGGTCAAGAGACCCAGTACTTC.

V and J are TRBV6-5 and TRBJ1-5, with D perhaps matching TRBD1 (6 bases). The germline CDR1 and CDR2 sequences are MNHEY and SVGAGI. This CDR3 contains 14 residues. Trimming removed 8 bases from V and 7 bases from J, with 18 bases in between. CDR3 nucleotides: TGTGCCAGCGGATATACAGGGAATGGACAGCCCCAGCATTTT. Protein: CASGYTGNGQPQHF.